Given below is one TCR beta chain in context. This record comes from a study of T cell changes during pregnancy in multiple sclerosis. Per germline, CDR1 MNHNS and CDR2 SASEGT. V was clipped by 4 bases and J by 6 bases; unmatched bases: 13. CDR3 length: 17 residues. Data came from immunoSEQ multiplex PCR; TCRdb stores just in-frame clones and leaves some out. The sample yields about 64,000 clones, around 96% seen once. This specimen consisted of CD8+ T cells from peripheral blood mononuclear cells, obtained after pregnancy. The chain is built from TRBV6-1 and TRBJ1-4, with 8 bases lining up with TRBD1. The clonotype originates from a female donor with multiple sclerosis, enrolled in a pregnancy study. The CDR3 loop reads CASSARGRWRIDEKLFF. In DNA, the CDR3 is TGTGCCAGCAGTGCCAGGGGGCGATGGCGCATAGATGAAAAACTGTTTTTT.